These T cell receptor beta chains were read from a single sample in a study of T cell responses to AZD1222 COVID-19 vaccine. Here immunoSEQ multiplex PCR was the method, and the copy in TCRdb shows in-frame clones only, minus some. This table holds about 79,000 clones, roughly 85% found once. The source was peripheral blood, collected 28 days after the second AZD1222 dose. All receptors derive from an adult who received the AZD1222 COVID-19 vaccine. The CDR3 runs from the conserved cysteine through the conserved F or W. Fields, in order: V gene, J gene, CDR3 protein.

TRBV19	TRBJ2-1	CASSIGTGDFNEQFF
TRBV6-5	TRBJ2-2	CASSTGRIDTGELFF
TRBV5-8	TRBJ2-3	CASSLAGMDTQYF
TRBV24-1	TRBJ1-1	CATRDEAGHEAFF
TRBV2	TRBJ2-7	CASSREGTGGYEQYF
TRBV7-2	TRBJ2-2	CASSSRLAGDPVGELFF
TRBV11-2	TRBJ2-7	CASSFRQGAWEQYF
TRBV30	TRBJ2-1	CAWSVMRSDPRRNEQFF
TRBV5-1	TRBJ1-2	CASSHLDTRGGNYGYTF
TRBV28	TRBJ2-1	CASSSSGGSYNEQFF
TRBV20-1	TRBJ1-5	CSATDMGNQPQHF
TRBV28	TRBJ2-2	CASSFLAGVMGTGELFF
TRBV19	TRBJ2-5	CASSKDRGDFGETQYF
TRBV10-1	TRBJ1-2	CASSGRRGDHYGYTF
TRBV7-2	TRBJ2-2	CASSLAGVSGELFF